The 16 T cell receptor beta chains in this list originate from one sample, sequenced in a study of CD8+ T cells in alopecia areata. Reverse transcribed after extraction, RNA yielded cDNA as the sequencing template. Clones were sequenced by immunoSEQ multiplex PCR, and TCRdb holds only the in-frame ones, with some missing. The sample has approximately 42,000 clones; around three fifths are singletons. Documented treatment: oral pan-JAK inhibitor, 5-10 mg twice daily. The sequences come from CD8+ T cells sorted from blood, collected at week 4, from a patient treated with tofacitinib. The receptor set was obtained from a human donor with alopecia areata.

The V call is TRBV5-6, the J call TRBJ1-2; a weak D match, TRBD1 (5 bases). Trimming removed 3 bases at V and 4 bases at J, with 16 bases between. The CDR3 covers 15 residues. CDR1 SGHDT and CDR2 YYEEEE come from the germline V gene. CDR3 DNA sequence: TGTGCCAGCAGCTCCGACGGACAATCCTTCTATGGCTACACCTTC. This sequence encodes CASSSDGQSFYGYTF.

V is TRBV4-3 and J is TRBJ2-2; 7 bases agree with TRBD1. Germline V lookup: CDR1 LGHNA, CDR2 YSLEER. With 0 bases clipped from V and 5 bases from J, the junction kept 9 bases outside the gene matches. The CDR3 loop spans 17 amino acids. CDR3 nucleotide sequence: TGCGCCAGCAGCCAAGATCAGGCGACAGGGCTGACCGGGGAGCTGTTTTTT. Translation: CASSQDQATGLTGELFF.

The chain carries TRBV4-1 and TRBJ2-7; 8 nucleotides line up with TRBD1. The CDR3 length is 15 residues. Germline CDR1 and CDR2: MGHRA and YSYEKL. Germline trimming cut 6 bases from V and 5 bases from J; bases unmatched to any gene: 12. The CDR3, as DNA: TGCGCCAGCAGGCACCATTGGACAGGGAGGAACGAGCAGTACTTC. Its translation is CASRHHWTGRNEQYF.

The chain is built from TRBV6-5 and TRBJ1-2; maybe TRBD1 (6 bases). Trimming shortened V by 5 bases and J by 8 bases, and 21 bases separated the two germline ends. The CDR3 consists of 15 residues. Germline assignment: CDR1 MNHEY and CDR2 SVGAGI. The CDR3 bases are TGTGCCAGCAGTCTGGCCTACGACGTGCAGGGGGGCTACACCTTC. Encoded protein: CASSLAYDVQGGYTF.

This sequence joins TRBV29-1 and TRBJ1-4, with a weak D call TRBD1 (5 bases). Germline loops: CDR1 SQVTM, CDR2 ANQGSEA. V was cut by 2 bases and J by 3 bases, with 16 bases left in between. The CDR3 spans 16 residues. This chain's CDR3 is CSVEPPGGWANEKLFF. The DNA for the CDR3 is TGCAGCGTTGAACCCCCCGGGGGATGGGCTAATGAAAAACTGTTTTTT.

By frequency in the sample, this clone is medium-sized. Other DNA sequences in the sample encode the same CDR3. This chain links TRBV7-6 with TRBJ2-3; TRBD1 matches 7 bases. Trimming took 3 bases from V and 1 from J; bases not matched to a gene: 1. This CDR3 has 14 residues. Germline CDR1 reads SGHVS; CDR2 reads FNYEAQ. The CDR3 loop is CASSFGQGTDTQYF. In DNA, the CDR3 is TGTGCCAGCAGCTTCGGACAGGGCACAGATACGCAGTATTTT.

The chain joins TRBV4-1 to TRBJ2-7; D perhaps matches TRBD2 (5 bases). V lost 0 bases to trimming and J lost 3 bases, with 15 bases between them. From germline, CDR1 is MGHRA and CDR2 YSYEKL. The CDR3 is 16 amino acids. In DNA, the CDR3 is TGCGCCAGCAGCCAAGACCCGGGATCAAGGGACTACGAGCAGTACTTC. Translation gives CASSQDPGSRDYEQYF.

This chain connects TRBV30 to TRBJ2-2, with a possible D match to TRBD2 (5 bases). The length of the CDR3 is 18 residues. The germline V gene has CDR1 GTSNPN and CDR2 SVGIG (reference sequence). The V end was cut by 0 bases, the J end by 5 bases, with 22 bases between. This chain's CDR3 is CAWSVGVVTGRRTGELFF. CDR3 DNA sequence: TGTGCCTGGAGTGTAGGTGTAGTGACGGGCCGGAGGACCGGGGAGCTGTTTTTT. The full variable domain, with the rest looked up from reference TRBV30 and TRBJ2-2, is SQTIHQWPATLVQPVGSPLSLECTVEGTSNPNLYWYRQAAGRGLQLLFYSVGIGQISSEVPQNLSASRPQDRQFILSSKKLLLSDSGFYLCAWSVGVVTGRRTGELFFGEGSRLTVL.

In the case of this clone: This CDR3 is also generated by other DNA sequences in the sample. The chain combines TRBV5-6 with TRBJ2-7; D is uncertain. The V end was cut by 5 bases, the J end by 1 base, with 7 bases between. The CDR3 is 12 residues long. The germline CDR1 and CDR2 sequences are SGHDT and YYEEEE. CDR3 amino acids: CASSSGSYEQYF. The CDR3 DNA reads TGTGCCAGCAGTTCTGGATCCTACGAGCAGTACTTC.

This clone has just a few counts. V usage is TRBV27 and J usage is TRBJ2-5; possible D gene TRBD2, 5 bases. Looked up from germline, CDR1 is MNHEY and CDR2 is SMNVEV (reference sequence). The length of the CDR3 is 13 residues. Trimming removed 5 bases at V and 5 bases at J, with 12 bases between. DNA of the CDR3: TGTGCCAGCAGTCCACTAGGTAGTGAGACCCAGTACTTC. Residues: CASSPLGSETQYF.

The chain joins TRBV30 to TRBJ1-1; weak D call: TRBD1 (6 bases). The CDR3 runs 13 residues. Germline V lookup: CDR1 GTSNPN, CDR2 SVGIG (reference sequence). Trimming took off 2 bases at V and 3 bases at J, with 10 bases between the two ends. The CDR3 spells CAWSTQGHTEAFF. The CDR3 DNA sequence: TGTGCCTGGAGTACACAGGGTCACACTGAAGCTTTCTTT.

This clone has only a few counts. This chain links TRBV13 with TRBJ1-1; a weak D match, TRBD1 (5 bases). V was cut by 0 bases and J by 1 base, with 9 bases left in between. CDR3 length equals 15 residues. CDR1 and CDR2 from the germline V gene are PRHDT and FYEKMQ (reference sequence). The CDR3 DNA reads TGTGCCAGCAGCTTAGGGGCAGGGCAGAACACTGAAGCTTTCTTT. Protein sequence: CASSLGAGQNTEAFF.

CDR3 DNA: TGTGCCAGCAGTCCGGGACGTGCGACTATCAATGAGCAGTTCTTC. Protein sequence: CASSPGRATINEQFF. The V call is TRBV2, the J call TRBJ2-1; tentatively, D is TRBD1 or TRBD2 (5 bases each). CDR1 SNHLY and CDR2 FYNNEI come from the germline V gene. This CDR3 spans 15 amino acids. Trimming stripped 5 bases from V and 6 bases from J, with 17 bases between.

The rearrangement links TRBV29-1 to TRBJ2-1; the D gene is possibly TRBD2 (5 bases). V was clipped by 6 bases and J by 7 bases, with 10 bases between them. Germline CDR1 SQVTM, CDR2 ANQGSEA. This CDR3 has 11 amino acids. The CDR3 is CSVRAGNEQFF. The CDR3, as DNA: TGCAGCGTCCGGGCGGGTAATGAGCAGTTCTTC.

This chain uses TRBV11-1 with TRBJ1-1; unclear D gene. The ends were cut back, 1 base at V and 1 base at J, with 7 bases in the middle. Germline-derived CDR1 and CDR2 are SGHAT and FQDESV (reference sequence). The CDR3 totals 14 residues. CDR3 bases: TGTGCCAGCAGCTTAGGGCATACGAACACTGAAGCTTTCTTT. Residues: CASSLGHTNTEAFF.

This chain joins TRBV29-1 and TRBJ1-2; maybe TRBD1 (5 bases). Germline V CDR1 and CDR2: SQVTM, ANQGSEA. CDR3 length: 13 amino acids. V shed 0 bases and J shed 6 bases, with 11 bases lying between them. CDR3 protein: CSVEDREGHGYTF. The CDR3 DNA reads TGCAGCGTTGAAGACAGGGAGGGACATGGCTACACCTTC.